A single sample gave rise to the 3 T cell receptor beta chains below, sequenced in a study of blood T cell repertoires in COVID-19. The repertoire was sequenced with immunoSEQ multiplex PCR; TCRdb's copy has only in-frame clones and lacks some. This sample carries approximately 300,000 clones, 85% of them seen once, and the ten largest clones take under 2%. Sample: PBMCs or T cells enriched from blood (not recorded which). The source is a woman aged 25 to 39 who had been exposed to COVID-19.

A few counts support this clone. Other DNA variants within this sample encode the same CDR3. This chain connects TRBV3-1 (or the pseudogene TRBV3-2) to TRBJ1-3; 7 bases fit TRBD1. The junction had 3 bases not matched to a gene; V was cut back by 3 bases and J by 4 bases. The V gene's germline CDR1 is LGHDT and CDR2 YNNKEL (reference sequence). The CDR3 is 14 residues long. In DNA, the CDR3 is TGTGCCAGCAGCCAGCAGACAGGGGGAAACACCATATATTTT. It encodes CASSQQTGGNTIYF.

CDR3 region: CASSEYGGLGTEAFF. The CDR3 DNA is TGTGCCAGCAGTGAATATGGCGGACTGGGCACTGAAGCTTTCTTT. The chain is built from TRBV25-1 and TRBJ1-1; D call uncertain. Trimming took 0 bases from V and 4 from J, leaving 12 bases between them. The V gene's germline CDR1 is MGHDK and CDR2 SYGVNS. CDR3 length: 15 amino acids.

The chain links TRBV2 to TRBJ2-3; 9 bases are a match to TRBD2. The CDR3 spans 15 residues. J gave up 5 bases and V 3 bases, and 6 bases lay outside the gene matches. Germline V gene sequence: CDR1 SNHLY, CDR2 FYNNEI. DNA for the CDR3: TGTGCCAGCAGTGAGGGAGCGGGGGGTGGAGATACGCAGTATTTT. It translates to CASSEGAGGGDTQYF. Full variable domain (rest looked up from reference TRBV2 and TRBJ2-3): EPEVTQTPSHQVTQMGQEVILRCVPISNHLYFYWYRQILGQKVEFLVSFYNNEISEKSEIFDDQFSVERPDGSNFTLKIRSTKLEDSAMYFCASSEGAGGGDTQYFGPGTRLTVL.